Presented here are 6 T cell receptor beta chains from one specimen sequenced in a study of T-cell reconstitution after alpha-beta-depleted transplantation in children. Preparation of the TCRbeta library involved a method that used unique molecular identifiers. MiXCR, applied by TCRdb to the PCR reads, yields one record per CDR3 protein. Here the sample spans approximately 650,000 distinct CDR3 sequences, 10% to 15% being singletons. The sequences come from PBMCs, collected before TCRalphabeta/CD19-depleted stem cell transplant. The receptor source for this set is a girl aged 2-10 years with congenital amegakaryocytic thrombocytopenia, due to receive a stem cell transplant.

CDR3 nucleotide sequence: TGTGCCAGCAGCCAAGATCCCGGGACAGGTCAGCCCCAGCATTTT. This sequence encodes CASSQDPGTGQPQHF. The rearrangement joins TRBV3-1 to TRBJ1-5; the match to TRBD1 covers 8 bases. This CDR3 is 15 amino acids long. V trimming: 0 bases; J trimming: 6 bases; junction bases outside the gene matches: 4. Looked up from germline, CDR1 is LGHDT and CDR2 is YNNKEL (reference sequence).

The CDR3 here is CASSLTLAGFNEQFF. The CDR3 bases are TGTGCCAGCAGCTTAACACTAGCGGGGTTCAATGAGCAGTTCTTC. The chain recombines TRBV7-3 with TRBJ2-1, with TRBD2 matching 10 bases. J gave up 6 bases and V 0 bases, and 2 bases lay outside the gene matches. CDR3 length: 15 amino acids. CDR1 is SGHTA, CDR2 FQGTGA, per germline.

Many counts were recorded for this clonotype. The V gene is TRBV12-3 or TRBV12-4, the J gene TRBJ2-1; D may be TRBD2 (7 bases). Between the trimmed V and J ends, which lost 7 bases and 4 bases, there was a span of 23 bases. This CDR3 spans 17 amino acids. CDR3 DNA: TGTGCCAGCACTCTCCTGGGAGGGGGGATCTTATACAATGAGCAGTTCTTC. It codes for CASTLLGGGILYNEQFF.

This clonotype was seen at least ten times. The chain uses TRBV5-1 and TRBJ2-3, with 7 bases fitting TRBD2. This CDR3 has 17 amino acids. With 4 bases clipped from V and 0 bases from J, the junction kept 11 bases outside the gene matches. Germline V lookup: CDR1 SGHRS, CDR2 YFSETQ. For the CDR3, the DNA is TGCGCCAGCAGCCCCCGCGGGGACTACACTAGCACAGATACGCAGTATTTT. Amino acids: CASSPRGDYTSTDTQYF.

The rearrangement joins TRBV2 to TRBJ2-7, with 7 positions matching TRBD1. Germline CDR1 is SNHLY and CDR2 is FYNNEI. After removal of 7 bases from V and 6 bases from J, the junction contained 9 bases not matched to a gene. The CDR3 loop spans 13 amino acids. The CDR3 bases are TGTGCCAGCAAATCGACAGGGTTGGGCGAGCAGTACTTC. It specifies CASKSTGLGEQYF.

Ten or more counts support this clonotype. The CDR3 coding sequence is TGTGCCAGCAGTGTATTTCCCAACGAGCAGTACTTC. As protein: CASSVFPNEQYF. The J gene is TRBJ2-7, the V gene TRBV7-9; D unclear. The CDR3 sequence is 12 residues long. With 6 bases removed from V and 5 bases from J, the gap between germline ends came to 11 bases. Germline V lookup: CDR1 SEHNR, CDR2 FQNEAQ (reference sequence).